The entry below gives a single T cell receptor (beta chain) sequence along with its context. This sample was taken from a study of tumor-infiltrating lymphocytes in oesophageal squamous cell carcinoma. Each CDR3 protein is one row after TCRdb ran MiXCR on the PCR reads. The data show approximately 12,000 distinct CDR3 sequences, with around 55% seen just once and over 35% held by the top ten. Sequencing input: esophageal tumor tissue. The TCR comes from a male donor with esophageal squamous cell carcinoma.

CDR3 in DNA: TGTGCCAGTAGAGCGGGGCTGCAAGAGACCCAGTACTTC. It translates to CASRAGLQETQYF. This sequence joins TRBV10-3 and TRBJ2-5; 7 bases map to TRBD2. The CDR3 runs 13 residues. J was trimmed by 2 bases and V by 10 bases; bases with no gene match: 7. Germline CDR1 is ENHRY and CDR2 is SYGVKD.